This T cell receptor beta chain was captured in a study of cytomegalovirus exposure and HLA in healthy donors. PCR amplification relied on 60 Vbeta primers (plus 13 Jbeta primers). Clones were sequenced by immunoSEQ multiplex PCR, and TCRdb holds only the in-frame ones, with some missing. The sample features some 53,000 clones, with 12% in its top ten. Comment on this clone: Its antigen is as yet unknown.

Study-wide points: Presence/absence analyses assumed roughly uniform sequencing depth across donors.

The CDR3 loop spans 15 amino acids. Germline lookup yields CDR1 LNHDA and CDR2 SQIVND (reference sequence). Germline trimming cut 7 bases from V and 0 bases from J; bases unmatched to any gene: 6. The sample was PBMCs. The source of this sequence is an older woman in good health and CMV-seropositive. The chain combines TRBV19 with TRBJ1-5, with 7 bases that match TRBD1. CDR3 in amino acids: CASTGGTVSNQPQHF. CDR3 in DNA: TGTGCCAGTACCGGTGGGACAGTTAGCAATCAGCCCCAGCATTTT.